This entry lists 18 T cell receptor beta chains sequenced from one sample in a study of blood T cell repertoires in COVID-19 (dated by TCRdb to 2018 to 2020). Libraries were made using the immunoSEQ multiplex PCR assay. The table comes from immuneACCESS by way of TCRdb, which keeps in-frame sequences with V and J called. Part of the clones is missing from these tables; in studies checked, under half for an unresolved V gene and the rest for unknown reasons. Recorded for this sample are approximately 97,000 clones; around 73% of them occurred a single time. The ten largest clones take up 9.8% of the sample. Sample: peripheral blood. These receptor sequences come from a man aged 55 to 69 with active or convalescent COVID-19.

This rearrangement joins TRBV5-6 to TRBJ1-1; a possible D gene is TRBD1 (6 bases). The ends were cut back, 3 bases at V and 1 base at J, with 7 bases in the middle. Germline loops: CDR1 SGHDT, CDR2 YYEEEE. CDR3 length: 13 residues. CDR3 region: CASSWGQNTEAFF. The CDR3 DNA reads as TGTGCCAGCAGCTGGGGACAGAACACTGAAGCTTTCTTT.

J is TRBJ1-5 and V is TRBV19, with 7 bases lining up with TRBD1. The CDR3 is 15 amino acids. From germline, CDR1 is LNHDA and CDR2 SQIVND (reference sequence). Trimming took 4 bases from V and 2 from J; bases not matched to a gene: 5. The CDR3: CASSTSGGGNQPQHF. CDR3 in DNA: TGTGCCAGTAGTACCTCAGGGGGAGGCAATCAGCCCCAGCATTTT.

The rearrangement joins TRBV10-3 to TRBJ1-1; D perhaps matches TRBD1 (5 bases). Germline V gives CDR1 ENHRY, CDR2 SYGVKD. The CDR3 extends over 15 amino acids. Trimming removed 3 bases at V and 1 base at J, with 12 bases between. The CDR3 DNA sequence: TGTGCCATCAGTGACCCCGCCAGGGAGAACACTGAAGCTTTCTTT. Translation: CAISDPARENTEAFF.

J is TRBJ2-5 and V is TRBV6-6, with a possible D match to TRBD2 (5 bases). The CDR3 consists of 13 residues. The V end was cut by 4 bases, the J end by 4 bases, with 10 bases between. Germline values: CDR1 MNHNY, CDR2 SVGAGI (reference sequence). CDR3 residues: CASSLNSVETQYF. CDR3 in DNA: TGTGCCAGCAGTTTGAATAGCGTAGAGACCCAGTACTTC.

CDR3 region: CASSLIVQGAHGYTF. The CDR3 DNA reads as TGTGCCAGCAGCTTAATAGTGCAGGGGGCCCATGGCTACACCTTC. The chain links TRBV5-6 to TRBJ1-2, with TRBD1 matching over 8 bases. Unmatched junction bases numbered 9, after V lost 2 bases and J lost 6 bases. This CDR3 has 15 amino acids. Germline CDR1 SGHDT, CDR2 YYEEEE.

This clone turned up a few times. J is TRBJ2-7 and V is TRBV21-1; TRBD1, the table's D call, was not compared with the DNA. TRBV21-1 is a pseudogene segment. This CDR3 region has 11 residues. The CDR3 loop reads CASTTTYEQYF. CDR3 DNA sequence: TGTGCCAGCACCACAACCTACGAGCAGTACTTC.

The rearrangement uses TRBV5-4 and TRBJ1-1; 7 nucleotides agree with TRBD1. Unmatched junction bases numbered 5, after V lost 4 bases and J lost 2 bases. The CDR3 spans 14 residues. CDR1 SGHNT and CDR2 YYREEE come from the germline V gene (reference sequence). Here the CDR3 DNA reads TGTGCCAGCAGCGTTGGACAGGTTAACACTGAAGCTTTCTTT. Its protein product is CASSVGQVNTEAFF.

The chain links TRBV7-8 to TRBJ2-5; D perhaps matches TRBD2 (6 bases). Trimming removed 5 bases at V and 5 bases at J, with 12 bases between. Germline-derived CDR1 and CDR2 are SGHVS and FQNEAQ. CDR3 length: 13 amino acids. CDR3 loop: CASSPPGVETQYF. The CDR3 DNA is TGTGCCAGCAGCCCACCGGGGGTCGAGACCCAGTACTTC.

The genes are TRBV18 and TRBJ1-5; D may be TRBD1 (6 bases). This CDR3 is built from 15 residues. The V end lost 5 bases, the J end lost 5 bases, and 16 bases lay between the germline ends. Germline-derived CDR1 and CDR2 are KGHSH and LQKENI. CDR3 region: CASSDRSKGDQPQHF. The DNA for the CDR3 is TGTGCCAGCTCAGACAGGTCTAAGGGAGATCAGCCCCAGCATTTT.

In DNA, the CDR3 is TGTGCCAGCAGTTTAAGCGGGGTCTATGGCTACACCTTC. This gives the protein CASSLSGVYGYTF. The V call is TRBV27, the J call TRBJ1-2; D unresolved. Between the trimmed V and J ends, which lost 2 bases and 4 bases, there was a span of 8 bases. This CDR3 is 13 amino acids long. Germline CDR1 is MNHEY and CDR2 is SMNVEV (reference sequence).

The chain uses TRBV24-1 and TRBJ1-4; 7 bases match TRBD1. V lost 2 bases, J lost 5 bases, and 7 bases stayed unmatched. Germline lookup yields CDR1 KGHDR and CDR2 SFDVKD. The CDR3 totals 16 residues. The CDR3 DNA follows: TGTGCCACCAGTGATTCGACAGGGATTGGGAATGAAAAACTGTTTTTT. Encoded protein: CATSDSTGIGNEKLFF.

The chain links TRBV19 to TRBJ1-2, with 7 positions matching TRBD1. V lost 3 bases, J lost 1 base, and 8 bases stayed unmatched. This CDR3 contains 16 residues. Germline-derived CDR1 and CDR2 are LNHDA and SQIVND (reference sequence). The CDR3 bases are TGTGCCAGTAGTATCCCAAGACAGGGCATTAACTATGGCTACACCTTC. Encoded protein: CASSIPRQGINYGYTF. Drawing the rest from reference TRBV19 and TRBJ1-2, the complete variable domain is DGGITQSPKYLFRKEGQNVTLSCEQNLNHDAMYWYRQDPGQGLRLIYYSQIVNDFQKGDIAEGYSVSREKKESFPLTVTSAQKNPTAFYLCASSIPRQGINYGYTFGSGTRLTVV.

This clone came up once. CDR3 nucleotides: TGTGCCAGCAGCCCAGCTGGACAGGGCCTGCCAGCTTTCTTT. Its protein is CASSPAGQGLPAFF. The chain employs TRBV9 and TRBJ1-1; 8 bases match TRBD1. The trim removed 4 bases at V and 10 bases at J, leaving 12 bases unmatched. Germline V lookup: CDR1 SGDLS, CDR2 YYNGEE. The CDR3 has 14 amino acids.

Written as DNA, the CDR3 is TGTGCCAGCAGCCCCAGGGCTAACTATGGCTACACCTTC. Translating it yields CASSPRANYGYTF. The chain employs TRBV7-9 and TRBJ1-2; weak D call: TRBD1 (5 bases). CDR1 and CDR2 (germline): SEHNR, FQNEAQ (reference sequence). This CDR3 spans 13 amino acids. Trimming removed 5 bases from V and 0 bases from J, with 7 bases in between.

The chain is built from TRBV7-2 and TRBJ2-3; 11 nucleotides match TRBD2. Germline CDR1 SGHTA, CDR2 FQGNSA. This CDR3 comprises 16 residues. The ends lost 4 bases at V and 2 bases at J; junction bases unmatched: 5. This CDR3 is CASSYWGLAVTDTQYF. CDR3 bases: TGTGCCAGCAGCTATTGGGGACTAGCGGTCACAGATACGCAGTATTTT.

V gene TRBV28 combines with J gene TRBJ1-2; D may be TRBD1 (5 bases). The ends were cut back, 3 bases at V and 8 bases at J, with 19 bases in the middle. The CDR3 is 15 residues long. The germline V gene encodes CDR1 MDHEN and CDR2 SYDVKM. The CDR3 DNA reads TGTGCCAGCAGTTTGGGACTCCCATCCGTTGGCGGCTACACCTTC. Translated: CASSLGLPSVGGYTF.

V gene TRBV3-1 (or the pseudogene TRBV3-2) combines with J gene TRBJ2-1; 9 bases match TRBD2. The ends lost 5 bases at V and 1 base at J; junction bases unmatched: 9. In germline, CDR1 is LGHDT, CDR2 YNNKEL (reference sequence). This CDR3 contains 17 residues. The DNA of the CDR3 is TGTGCCAGCAGCACCCCTGAGCGGGAGGTATCCTACAATGAGCAGTTCTTC. This encodes CASSTPEREVSYNEQFF.

V and J are TRBV29-1 and TRBJ2-3; D perhaps matches TRBD2 (7 bases). Trimming removed 8 bases at V and 1 base at J, with 16 bases between. The CDR3 has 14 amino acids. Germline lookup yields CDR1 SQVTM and CDR2 ANQGSEA. The CDR3 spells CSLRRGQGTDTQYF. CDR3 coding DNA: TGCAGCCTCCGGCGGGGGCAGGGCACAGATACGCAGTATTTT.